The T cell receptor beta chain under discussion was sequenced for a study of regulatory T cells in long-lasting Graves disease. Notes on this clonotype: Its specificity is not known.

Library construction for TCR beta used iRepertoire HTBI primers and Arm-PCR of CDR3 regions. TCRdb re-called the multiplex PCR reads with MiXCR, one entry per CDR3 protein. The repertoire holds about 500,000 distinct CDR3 sequences, with 12% as singletons. General study findings and limits: Favoring TRBV28, TRBJ1-2 and TRBJ2-5 was a feature seen in persistent disease.

Time point indicated: newly diagnosed GD, antithyroid drugs for less than 3 months. Generation of the TCR library employed RNA extracted from PBMCs. The CDR3 loop spans 16 amino acids. Per germline, CDR1 MDHEN and CDR2 SYDVKM. Deletions cut 3 bases from V and 0 bases from J, with 12 bases between. This sample also appeared in a second study, on T cells in Graves' hyperthyroidism and ophthalmopathy. According to that study: When the TCR CDR3 underwent first-round RT-PCR, the HTBI primer set was used. In validation, the model predicted ophthalmopathy. These predictions came a median about 6.5 months before onset.

The gene calls are TRBV28 and TRBJ1-5; D is uncertain. The sample here was peripheral blood mononuclear cells (PBMCs), taken at new diagnosis, from a patient treated with antithyroid drugs. This TCR was recovered from a woman aged 25 to 45 with Graves disease. CDR3 nucleotides: TGTGCCAGCAGTTTTAAGTCGCCTAATAGCAATCAGCCCCAGCATTTT. Residues: CASSFKSPNSNQPQHF.